The 30 T cell receptor beta chains below were found in one sample sequenced in a study of shared clonotypes between healthy human individuals. Profiling relied on immunoSEQ multiplex PCR, and the TCRdb table lists in-frame clones only, not all of them. This table holds about 480,000 clones, 79% found once. Sequenced: PBMCs. The receptor set was obtained from a middle-aged woman in good health. Some clones in this sample may be carry-over from other donors' samples.

This clone has just one count. The chain is built from TRBV25-1 and TRBJ1-4, with TRBD1 matching 8 bases. Germline V gene data show CDR1 as MGHDK and CDR2 as SYGVNS. This CDR3 has 14 residues. The junction had 3 bases not matched to a gene; V was cut back by 2 bases and J by 7 bases. The CDR3 spells CASSEGQGFEKLFF. The DNA for the CDR3 is TGTGCCAGCAGTGAAGGACAGGGTTTTGAAAAACTGTTTTTT.

This rearrangement joins TRBV5-1 to TRBJ2-1; D is perhaps TRBD1 or TRBD2 (5 bases each). The CDR3 has 14 residues. The germline gives CDR1 SGHRS, CDR2 YFSETQ. V was clipped by 1 base and J by 7 bases, with 12 bases between them. This chain's CDR3 is CASSLFGEGNEQFF. In DNA form, the CDR3 reads TGCGCCAGCAGCTTGTTCGGAGAGGGGAATGAGCAGTTCTTC.

The chain combines TRBV11-2 with TRBJ1-1, with 12 bases fitting TRBD1. The CDR3 extends over 16 amino acids. The germline CDR1 and CDR2 sequences are SGHAT and FQNNGV. The V gene end was trimmed by 5 bases and the J gene end by 5 bases; junction bases not matched to a gene: 9. CDR3 loop: CASSTRDRGRGTEAFF. In DNA, the CDR3 is TGTGCCAGCAGCACCCGGGACAGGGGGCGAGGTACTGAAGCTTTCTTT.

This chain joins TRBV7-8 and TRBJ1-2, with D hard to call. The CDR3 length is 12 residues. V was shortened by 4 bases and J by 8 bases, with 11 bases between the two germline ends. CDR1 is SGHVS and CDR2 is FQNEAQ in the germline V gene. The CDR3 nucleotides read TGTGCCAGCAGCTCAAAAGAATGGGGCTACACCTTC. Its translation is CASSSKEWGYTF.

This chain links TRBV4-2 with TRBJ2-7, with 7 bases lining up with TRBD2. J lost 4 bases, V lost 1 base, and 7 bases had no gene match. Germline assignment: CDR1 LGHNA and CDR2 YNFKEQ. The CDR3 runs to 15 residues. The CDR3 loop is CASSQVASGPYEQYF. For the CDR3, the DNA is TGTGCCAGCAGCCAAGTTGCTAGCGGCCCGTACGAGCAGTACTTC.

This clone was found many times. The chain is built from TRBV14 and TRBJ2-2; D is unclear. Germline V gene data show CDR1 as SGHDN and CDR2 as FVKESK. With 1 base removed from V and 3 bases from J, the gap between germline ends came to 3 bases. CDR3 length: 13 residues. CDR3 coding DNA: TGTGCCAGCAGCCAAGTGGACACCGGGGAGCTGTTTTTT. It yields the protein CASSQVDTGELFF.

The rearrangement joins TRBV18 to TRBJ2-2; 10 bases are shared with TRBD2. CDR1 is KGHSH, CDR2 LQKENI, per germline. CDR3 length equals 15 residues. V trimming: 6 bases; J trimming: 1 base; junction bases outside the gene matches: 2. Here the CDR3 DNA reads TGTGCCAGCTCCCGGACTAGCGGGAACACCGGGGAGCTGTTTTTT. Translation: CASSRTSGNTGELFF.

This chain links TRBV7-8 with TRBJ2-3, with D unclear. V was clipped by 1 base and J by 9 bases, with 8 bases between them. The CDR3 is made up of 12 amino acids. CDR1 SGHVS and CDR2 FQNEAQ come from the germline V gene. As DNA, the CDR3 is TGTGCCAGCAGCTTAGGCGAGATAACGCAGTATTTT. This sequence encodes CASSLGEITQYF.

The chain is built from TRBV6-6 and TRBJ1-5; TRBD1 matches 9 bases. CDR1 and CDR2 (germline): MNHNY, SVGAGI (reference sequence). The CDR3 covers 16 residues. J was trimmed by 6 bases and V by 2 bases; bases with no gene match: 8. CDR3 protein: CASSYGTGFVLQPQHF. The CDR3 DNA is TGTGCCAGCAGTTACGGGACAGGGTTCGTCCTTCAGCCCCAGCATTTT.

The chain carries TRBV30 and TRBJ2-5; TRBD1 might be the D (5 bases). The J call could be wrong; TRBJ2-7 is a better fit for the DNA end. This CDR3 spans 12 amino acids. CDR1 is GTSNPN, CDR2 SVGIG, per germline (reference sequence). The CDR3, as DNA: TGTGCCTCACTGACAGATACCTACGAGCAGTACTTC. Encoded protein: CASLTDTYEQYF.

This chain connects TRBV19 to TRBJ1-5, with D possibly matching TRBD1 (6 bases). The CDR3 length is 18 residues. V was clipped by 4 bases and J by 11 bases, with 30 bases between them. The V gene's germline CDR1 is LNHDA and CDR2 SQIVND (reference sequence). The CDR3 sequence: CASSTSVGGTPYALAQHF. Here the CDR3 DNA reads TGTGCCAGTAGTACTAGCGTGGGGGGGACACCGTATGCTTTGGCCCAGCATTTT.

V gene TRBV15 combines with J gene TRBJ2-5, with 7 bases fitting TRBD2. The CDR3 has 12 residues. J lost 5 bases, V lost 6 bases, and 3 bases had no gene match. Germline assignment: CDR1 LNHNV and CDR2 YYDKDF (reference sequence). The CDR3 sequence is CATRGLFETQYF. The CDR3 DNA follows: TGTGCCACCAGGGGACTATTTGAGACCCAGTACTTC.

This chain uses TRBV10-3 with TRBJ2-1, with TRBD1 matching 9 bases. After removal of 7 bases from V and 5 bases from J, the junction contained 12 bases not matched to a gene. The CDR3 spans 16 residues. Germline V gene data show CDR1 as ENHRY and CDR2 as SYGVKD. The CDR3 DNA follows: TGTGCCATCAAGACTTATGGACAGGGGATCGACAATGAGCAGTTCTTC. Residues: CAIKTYGQGIDNEQFF.

CDR3 protein: CASSTAGTVDLYGYTF. Written as DNA, the CDR3 is TGTGCCAGCAGCACCGCCGGGACCGTGGACCTCTATGGCTACACCTTC. V and J are TRBV7-9 and TRBJ1-2; D might be TRBD1 (5 bases). From germline, CDR1 is SEHNR and CDR2 FQNEAQ (reference sequence). This CDR3 region has 16 residues. The germline V and J ends were trimmed by 5 bases and 4 bases, with 20 bases remaining between them.

The chain uses TRBV4-1 and TRBJ2-3, with a tentative D call TRBD1 (5 bases). Trimming took off 1 base at V and 2 bases at J, with 10 bases between the two ends. The CDR3 has 15 residues. Per the germline V gene, CDR1 is MGHRA and CDR2 is YSYEKL. The CDR3 coding sequence is TGCGCCAGCAGCCAAGTTGGCAGGGACACAGATACGCAGTATTTT. Protein product: CASSQVGRDTDTQYF.

This sequence joins TRBV28 and TRBJ1-5, with TRBD1 matching 8 bases. The CDR3 is made up of 15 amino acids. Germline-derived CDR1 and CDR2 are MDHEN and SYDVKM. The J segment lost 0 bases and the V segment lost 6 bases, leaving 4 bases of the junction unmatched. The CDR3 is CASSATGDSNQPQHF. CDR3 coding DNA: TGTGCCAGCAGCGCGACAGGGGATAGCAATCAGCCCCAGCATTTT.

This clone appeared a single time. This chain links TRBV2 with TRBJ2-1, with D hard to call. Per germline, CDR1 SNHLY and CDR2 FYNNEI. The length of the CDR3 is 16 residues. The V end lost 3 bases, the J end lost 4 bases, and 16 bases lay between the germline ends. The CDR3 region has the DNA TGTGCCAGCAGTGAGTCGGCGCCCCCTCCATACAATGAGCAGTTCTTC. Its protein product is CASSESAPPPYNEQFF.

The chain joins TRBV18 to TRBJ1-6; tentatively, D is TRBD1 (5 bases). Germline V gives CDR1 KGHSH, CDR2 LQKENI. The V end lost 3 bases, the J end lost 8 bases, and 17 bases lay between the germline ends. The CDR3 is 16 residues long. In DNA, the CDR3 is TGTGCCAGCTCACCCCCGGGACGGTCAAGGGATTCACCCCTCCACTTT. Encoded protein: CASSPPGRSRDSPLHF. Full variable domain (outside the CDR3, taken from reference TRBV18 and TRBJ1-6): NAGVMQNPRHLVRRRGQEARLRCSPMKGHSHVYWYRQLPEEGLKFMVYLQKENIIDESGMPKERFSAEFPKEGPSILRIQQVVRGDSAAYFCASSPPGRSRDSPLHFGNGTRLTVT.

The chain employs TRBV7-2 and TRBJ2-2, with a weak D call TRBD1 (5 bases). Germline V gene data show CDR1 as SGHTA and CDR2 as FQGNSA. The length of the CDR3 is 15 residues. The V end lost 1 base, the J end lost 0 bases, and 6 bases lay between the germline ends. In nucleotides, the CDR3 is TGTGCCAGCAGCTTAGGCAGGGCGAACACCGGGGAGCTGTTTTTT. It translates to CASSLGRANTGELFF.

This rearrangement joins TRBV15 to TRBJ2-2, with 9 bases that match TRBD2. The CDR3 covers 17 residues. The J segment lost 1 base and the V segment lost 2 bases, leaving 5 bases of the junction unmatched. Germline CDR1 is LNHNV and CDR2 is YYDKDF (reference sequence). This chain's CDR3 is CATSRPQTSGNTGELFF. CDR3 DNA sequence: TGTGCCACCAGCAGACCCCAGACTAGCGGGAACACCGGGGAGCTGTTTTTT.

The CDR3 loop reads CASRNQGFPLNNEQFF. The DNA for the CDR3 is TGTGCCAGCAGGAACCAGGGATTCCCACTAAACAATGAGCAGTTCTTC. This chain uses TRBV28 with TRBJ2-1, with D perhaps matching TRBD1 (5 bases). V shed 6 bases and J shed 5 bases, with 20 bases lying between them. CDR1 and CDR2 from the germline V gene are MDHEN and SYDVKM. The CDR3 spans 16 residues. Looking up the rest from reference TRBV28 and TRBJ2-1 gives the full variable domain: DVKVTQSSRYLVKRTGEKVFLECVQDMDHENMFWYRQDPGLGLRLIYFSYDVKMKEKGDIPEGYSVSREKKERFSLILESASTNQTSMYLCASRNQGFPLNNEQFFGPGTRLTVL.

The rearrangement uses TRBV7-2 and TRBJ2-2; 8 bases line up with TRBD1. Germline CDR1 and CDR2: SGHTA and FQGNSA. The V segment lost 5 bases and the J segment 4 bases; nucleotides outside the gene matches: 9. The CDR3 loop spans 16 amino acids. CDR3 nucleotides: TGTGCCAGCAGCATCGACAGGGGCCCCAGCACCGGGGAGCTGTTTTTT. Its translation: CASSIDRGPSTGELFF.

DNA for the CDR3: TGTGCTAGTGGCCCCCCCGGGCGGGGTCACAATGAGCAGTTCTTC. It encodes CASGPPGRGHNEQFF. The chain has TRBV12-5 and TRBJ2-1; possible D gene TRBD2, 6 bases. The CDR3 consists of 15 residues. Deletions cut 6 bases from V and 5 bases from J, with 17 bases between. CDR1 LGHNT and CDR2 FRNRAP come from the germline V gene. Looking up the rest from reference TRBV12-5 and TRBJ2-1 gives the full variable domain: DARVTQTPRHKVTEMGQEVTMRCQPILGHNTVFWYRQTMMQGLELLAYFRNRAPLDDSGMPKDRFSAEMPDATLATLKIQPSEPRDSAVYFCASGPPGRGHNEQFFGPGTRLTVL.

The rearrangement joins TRBV28 to TRBJ2-1; possible D gene TRBD2, 5 bases. V was pared by 2 bases and J by 5 bases, with 10 bases between. The germline CDR1 and CDR2 sequences are MDHEN and SYDVKM. The CDR3 covers 14 residues. In DNA, the CDR3 is TGTGCCAGCAGTTTAATACTAGGTGACAATGAGCAGTTCTTC. Translating it yields CASSLILGDNEQFF.

The chain is built from TRBV5-1 and TRBJ2-7, with D perhaps matching TRBD2 (5 bases). Germline V gene sequence: CDR1 SGHRS, CDR2 YFSETQ. The CDR3 covers 14 residues. V lost 1 base to trimming and J lost 2 bases, with 10 bases between them. The CDR3 region is CASSLNEGPYEQYF. CDR3 in DNA: TGCGCCAGCAGCTTGAATGAGGGCCCCTACGAGCAGTACTTC.

V usage is TRBV7-6 and J usage is TRBJ1-2; D is ambiguous. V was clipped by 2 bases and J by 5 bases, with 15 bases between them. From germline, CDR1 is SGHVS and CDR2 FNYEAQ. CDR3 length: 15 amino acids. CDR3 residues: CASSLSEGGGYGYTF. The CDR3 DNA is TGTGCCAGCAGCTTATCCGAGGGCGGAGGATATGGCTACACCTTC.

This clone was picked up a small number of times. Given a much more abundant clone one base away, this may be a read error. Other DNA sequences of this sample code for an identical CDR3. The rearrangement links TRBV2 to TRBJ1-5; D is possibly TRBD1 (5 bases). Germline CDR1 is SNHLY and CDR2 is FYNNEI. V shed 4 bases and J shed 4 bases, with 8 bases lying between them. The CDR3 runs to 13 residues. The CDR3 protein is CASSGQSNQPQHF. The CDR3 DNA is TGTGCCAGCAGTGGACAGTCTAATCAGCCCCAGCATTTT.

The gene calls are TRBV7-2 and TRBJ2-7; D is perhaps TRBD1 (6 bases). V was trimmed by 5 bases and J by 7 bases, leaving 9 bases between them. There are 11 residues in the CDR3. From germline, CDR1 is SGHTA and CDR2 FQGNSA. CDR3 region: CASSKRGEQYF. For the CDR3, the DNA is TGTGCCAGCAGCAAAAGGGGGGAGCAGTACTTC.

The V gene is TRBV15, the J gene TRBJ2-5, with D possibly being TRBD2 (6 bases). The CDR3 is 13 amino acids. V was shortened by 9 bases and J by 5 bases, with 16 bases between the two germline ends. Germline CDR1 reads LNHNV; CDR2 reads YYDKDF (reference sequence). The CDR3 region is CATARRASETQYF. DNA of the CDR3: TGTGCCACTGCGAGGAGGGCCTCGGAGACCCAGTACTTC. Complete variable domain (other parts from reference TRBV15 and TRBJ2-5): DAMVIQNPRYQVTQFGKPVTLSCSQTLNHNVMYWYQQKSSQAPKLLFHYYDKDFNNEADTPDNFQSRRPNTSFCFLDIRSPGLGDTAMYLCATARRASETQYFGPGTRLLVL.

V gene TRBV18 combines with J gene TRBJ2-3; D possibly matches TRBD1 or TRBD2 (5 bases each). Trimming left V 3 bases short and J 6 bases short, with 19 bases between. The CDR3 extends over 16 amino acids. Germline V gives CDR1 KGHSH, CDR2 LQKENI. The CDR3 DNA is TGTGCCAGCTCACCTTCTTTGGGGACCCGCGAGGATACGCAGTATTTT. Translation: CASSPSLGTREDTQYF.